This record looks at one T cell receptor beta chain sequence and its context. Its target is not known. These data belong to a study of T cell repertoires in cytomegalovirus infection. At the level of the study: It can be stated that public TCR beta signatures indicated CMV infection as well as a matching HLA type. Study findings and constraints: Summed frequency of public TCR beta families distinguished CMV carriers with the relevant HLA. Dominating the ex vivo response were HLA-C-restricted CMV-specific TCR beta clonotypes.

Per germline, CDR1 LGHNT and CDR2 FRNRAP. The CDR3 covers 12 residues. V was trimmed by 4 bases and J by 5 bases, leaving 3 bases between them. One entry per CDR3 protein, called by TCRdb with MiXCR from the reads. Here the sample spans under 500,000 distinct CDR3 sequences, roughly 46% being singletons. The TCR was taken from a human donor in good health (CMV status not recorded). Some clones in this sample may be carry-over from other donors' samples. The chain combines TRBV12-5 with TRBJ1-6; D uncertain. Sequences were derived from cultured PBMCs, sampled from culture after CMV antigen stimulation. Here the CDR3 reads CASGSDNSPLHF. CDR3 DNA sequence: TGTGCTAGTGGTTCGGATAATTCACCCCTCCACTTT.